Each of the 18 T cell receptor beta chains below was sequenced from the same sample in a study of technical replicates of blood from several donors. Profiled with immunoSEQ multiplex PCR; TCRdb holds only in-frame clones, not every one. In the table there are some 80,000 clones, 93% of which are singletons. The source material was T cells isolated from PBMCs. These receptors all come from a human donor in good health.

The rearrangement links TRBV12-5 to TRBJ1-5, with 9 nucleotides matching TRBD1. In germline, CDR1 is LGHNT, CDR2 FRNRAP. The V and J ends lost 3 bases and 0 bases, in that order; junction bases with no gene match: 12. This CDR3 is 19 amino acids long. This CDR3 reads CASGFRNRGPPHSNQPQHF. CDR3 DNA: TGTGCTAGTGGTTTCAGGAACAGGGGGCCCCCCCATAGCAATCAGCCCCAGCATTTT.

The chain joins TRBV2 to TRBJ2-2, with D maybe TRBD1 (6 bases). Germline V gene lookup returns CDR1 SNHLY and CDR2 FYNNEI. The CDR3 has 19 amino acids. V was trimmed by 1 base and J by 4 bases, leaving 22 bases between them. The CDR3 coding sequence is TGTGCCAGCAGTGAAGAAGAGAGGGGACACACCTCAGGCACCGGGGAGCTGTTTTTT. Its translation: CASSEEERGHTSGTGELFF. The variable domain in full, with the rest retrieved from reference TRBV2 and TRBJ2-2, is EPEVTQTPSHQVTQMGQEVILRCVPISNHLYFYWYRQILGQKVEFLVSFYNNEISEKSEIFDDQFSVERPDGSNFTLKIRSTKLEDSAMYFCASSEEERGHTSGTGELFFGEGSRLTVL.

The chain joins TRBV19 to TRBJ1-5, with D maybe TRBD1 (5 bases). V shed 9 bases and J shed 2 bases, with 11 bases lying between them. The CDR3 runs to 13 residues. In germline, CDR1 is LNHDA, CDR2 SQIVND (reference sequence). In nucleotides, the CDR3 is TGTGCCAGCGGGGGAAGTGGCAATCAGCCCCAGCATTTT. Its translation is CASGGSGNQPQHF.

CDR3 residues: CASSPLGGSSPYGYTF. CDR3 nucleotides: TGTGCCAGCAGTCCTTTAGGGGGCTCTTCCCCTTATGGCTACACCTTC. V usage is TRBV28 and J usage is TRBJ1-2; 7 bases are shared with TRBD1. Germline CDR1 reads MDHEN; CDR2 reads SYDVKM. The V gene end was trimmed by 5 bases and the J gene end by 5 bases; junction bases not matched to a gene: 14. The CDR3 sequence is 16 residues long.

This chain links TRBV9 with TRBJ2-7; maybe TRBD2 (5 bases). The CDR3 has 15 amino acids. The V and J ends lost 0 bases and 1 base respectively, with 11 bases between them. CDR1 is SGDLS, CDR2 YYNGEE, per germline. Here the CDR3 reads CASSVVSGPSYEQYF. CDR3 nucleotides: TGTGCCAGCAGCGTAGTCAGCGGACCTTCCTACGAGCAGTACTTC.

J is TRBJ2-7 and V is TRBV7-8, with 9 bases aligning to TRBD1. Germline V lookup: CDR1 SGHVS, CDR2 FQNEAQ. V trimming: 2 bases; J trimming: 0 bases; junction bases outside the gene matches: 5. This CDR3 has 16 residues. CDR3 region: CASSLFSGQGSYEQYF. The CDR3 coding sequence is TGTGCCAGCAGCTTATTTTCGGGACAGGGCTCCTACGAGCAGTACTTC.

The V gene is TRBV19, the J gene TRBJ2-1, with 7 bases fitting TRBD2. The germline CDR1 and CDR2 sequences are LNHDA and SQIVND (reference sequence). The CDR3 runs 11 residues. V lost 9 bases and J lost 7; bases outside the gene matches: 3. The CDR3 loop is CASLAVNEQFF. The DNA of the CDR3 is TGTGCCAGCCTAGCGGTTAATGAGCAGTTCTTC.

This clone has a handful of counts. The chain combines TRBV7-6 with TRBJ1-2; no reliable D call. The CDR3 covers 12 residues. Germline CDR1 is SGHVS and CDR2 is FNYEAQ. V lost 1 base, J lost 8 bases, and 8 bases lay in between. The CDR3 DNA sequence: TGTGCCAGCAGCTTAGGAGCGGAAGGCTACACCTTC. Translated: CASSLGAEGYTF.

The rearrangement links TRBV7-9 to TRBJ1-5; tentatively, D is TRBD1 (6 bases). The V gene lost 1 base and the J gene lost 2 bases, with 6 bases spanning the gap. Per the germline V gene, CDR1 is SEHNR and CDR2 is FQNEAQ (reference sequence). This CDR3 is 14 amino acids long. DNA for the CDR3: TGTGCCAGCAGCTTAGGGACAGGCAATCAGCCCCAGCATTTT. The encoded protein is CASSLGTGNQPQHF.

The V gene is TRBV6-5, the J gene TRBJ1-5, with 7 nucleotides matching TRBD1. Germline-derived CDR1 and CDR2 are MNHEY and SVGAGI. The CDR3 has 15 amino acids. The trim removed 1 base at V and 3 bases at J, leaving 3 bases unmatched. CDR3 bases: TGTGCCAGCAGTTACTTCAGGGGGGACAATCAGCCCCAGCATTTT. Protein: CASSYFRGDNQPQHF.

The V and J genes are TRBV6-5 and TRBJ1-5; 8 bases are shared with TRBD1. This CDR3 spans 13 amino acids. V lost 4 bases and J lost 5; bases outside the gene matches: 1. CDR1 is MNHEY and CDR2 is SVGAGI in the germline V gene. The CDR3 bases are TGTGCCAGCAGTTTGACAGGGGATCAGCCCCAGCATTTT. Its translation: CASSLTGDQPQHF.

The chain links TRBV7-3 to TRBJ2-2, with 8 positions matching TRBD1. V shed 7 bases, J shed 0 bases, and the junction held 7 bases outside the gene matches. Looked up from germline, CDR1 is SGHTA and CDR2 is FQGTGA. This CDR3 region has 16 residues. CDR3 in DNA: TGTGCCAGCAACATTGGGACAGGTCCGAACACCGGGGAGCTGTTTTTT. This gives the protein CASNIGTGPNTGELFF.

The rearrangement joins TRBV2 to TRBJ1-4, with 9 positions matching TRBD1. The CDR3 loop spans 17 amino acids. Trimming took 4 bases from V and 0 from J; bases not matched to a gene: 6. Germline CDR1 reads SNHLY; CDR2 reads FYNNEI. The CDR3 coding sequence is TGTGCCAGCAGTGGGGACAGGGTCAGTCCAACTAATGAAAAACTGTTTTTT. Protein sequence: CASSGDRVSPTNEKLFF.

CDR3 coding DNA: TGTGCCAGCAGTTACACCGCCGGTAACTATGGCTACACCTTC. This sequence encodes CASSYTAGNYGYTF. The rearrangement joins TRBV6-6 to TRBJ1-2, with D hard to call. The CDR3 totals 14 residues. V gave up 2 bases and J gave up 1 base, with 8 bases separating them. CDR1 and CDR2 (germline): MNHNY, SVGAGI (reference sequence).

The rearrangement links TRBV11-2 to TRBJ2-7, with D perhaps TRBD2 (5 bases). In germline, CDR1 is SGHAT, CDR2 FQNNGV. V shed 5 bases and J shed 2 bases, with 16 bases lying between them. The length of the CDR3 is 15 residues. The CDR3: CASSPFPGNTYEQYF. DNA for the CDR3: TGTGCCAGCAGCCCATTCCCGGGAAACACCTACGAGCAGTACTTC. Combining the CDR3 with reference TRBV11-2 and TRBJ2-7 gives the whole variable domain EAGVAQSPRYKIIEKRQSVAFWCNPISGHATLYWYQQILGQGPKLLIQFQNNGVVDDSQLPKDRFSAERLKGVDSTLKIQPAKLEDSAVYLCASSPFPGNTYEQYFGPGTRLTVT.

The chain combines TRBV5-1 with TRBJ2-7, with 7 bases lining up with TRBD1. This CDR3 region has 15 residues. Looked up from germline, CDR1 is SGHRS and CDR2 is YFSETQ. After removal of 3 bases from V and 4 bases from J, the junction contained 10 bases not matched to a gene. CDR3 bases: TGCGCCAGCAGCTATATTACAGGGGCTGTATACGAGCAGTACTTC. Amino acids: CASSYITGAVYEQYF.

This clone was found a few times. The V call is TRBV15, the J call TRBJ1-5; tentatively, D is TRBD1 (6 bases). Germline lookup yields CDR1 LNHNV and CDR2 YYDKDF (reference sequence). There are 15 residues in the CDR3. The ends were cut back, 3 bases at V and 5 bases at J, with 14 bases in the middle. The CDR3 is CATSRSRGIYQPQHF. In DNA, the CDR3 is TGTGCCACCAGCAGGAGCAGGGGTATATATCAGCCCCAGCATTTT. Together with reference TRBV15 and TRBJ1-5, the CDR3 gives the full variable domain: DAMVIQNPRYQVTQFGKPVTLSCSQTLNHNVMYWYQQKSSQAPKLLFHYYDKDFNNEADTPDNFQSRRPNTSFCFLDIRSPGLGDTAMYLCATSRSRGIYQPQHFGDGTRLSIL.

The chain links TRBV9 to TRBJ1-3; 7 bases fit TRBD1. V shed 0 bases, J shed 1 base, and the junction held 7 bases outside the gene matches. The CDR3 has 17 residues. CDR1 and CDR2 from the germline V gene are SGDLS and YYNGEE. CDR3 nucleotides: TGTGCCAGCAGCGTAGGAAGGGGGCAGGTATCTGGAAACACCATATATTTT. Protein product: CASSVGRGQVSGNTIYF.